This TCR beta chain was sequenced during a study of radiation and T cells in renal cell carcinoma. Time point given: blood 2 weeks post-SBRT. Treatment reported: 15 Gy SBRT to primary tumor, nephrectomy 4 weeks later. Serial blood draws occurred at baseline and 2 and 4 weeks post-SBRT. The CDR3 has 15 residues. V trimming: 2 bases; J trimming: 4 bases; junction bases outside the gene matches: 8. Germline-derived CDR1 and CDR2 are MNHEY and SVGAGI. Profiling relied on immunoSEQ multiplex PCR, and the TCRdb table lists in-frame clones only, not all of them. Found here are under 150,000 clones, roughly four fifths of them singletons; the top ten hold 1.5% to 2%.

The rearrangement links TRBV6-5 to TRBJ2-7, with TRBD1 identical over 7 bases. The sample here was blood, taken from a patient whose treatment included radiotherapy and nephrectomy. This TCR came from a woman aged 60-75 years with renal cell carcinoma. CDR3 sequence: CASSYTRRQGYEQYF. The CDR3 DNA sequence: TGTGCCAGCAGTTACACCAGGAGACAGGGTTACGAGCAGTACTTC.